Sequencing of this T cell receptor (beta chain) was carried out in a study of shared clonotypes between healthy human individuals. Study background: CD4 naive and memory got three plates each, CD8 naive two, CD8 memory one.

Germline V gives CDR1 MNHEY, CDR2 SVGAGI. The germline V and J ends were trimmed by 2 bases and 5 bases, with 9 bases remaining between them. The CDR3 runs to 13 residues. The data were produced by immunoSEQ multiplex PCR, yet TCRdb's version contains in-frame clones alone and is incomplete. The sample contains about 79,000 clones, about 61% of which appear only once. This clone was seen a single time. Specimen: memory CD8+ T cells sorted from blood. This sample's subset: CD45RO+ cells pooled with CCR7-negative TemRA cells. The chain combines TRBV6-5 with TRBJ1-1, with D uncertain. This sequence was found in a young man in good health. CDR3 DNA sequence: TGTGCCAGCAGTTACGCCACTCTTACTGAAGCTTTCTTT. It specifies CASSYATLTEAFF.